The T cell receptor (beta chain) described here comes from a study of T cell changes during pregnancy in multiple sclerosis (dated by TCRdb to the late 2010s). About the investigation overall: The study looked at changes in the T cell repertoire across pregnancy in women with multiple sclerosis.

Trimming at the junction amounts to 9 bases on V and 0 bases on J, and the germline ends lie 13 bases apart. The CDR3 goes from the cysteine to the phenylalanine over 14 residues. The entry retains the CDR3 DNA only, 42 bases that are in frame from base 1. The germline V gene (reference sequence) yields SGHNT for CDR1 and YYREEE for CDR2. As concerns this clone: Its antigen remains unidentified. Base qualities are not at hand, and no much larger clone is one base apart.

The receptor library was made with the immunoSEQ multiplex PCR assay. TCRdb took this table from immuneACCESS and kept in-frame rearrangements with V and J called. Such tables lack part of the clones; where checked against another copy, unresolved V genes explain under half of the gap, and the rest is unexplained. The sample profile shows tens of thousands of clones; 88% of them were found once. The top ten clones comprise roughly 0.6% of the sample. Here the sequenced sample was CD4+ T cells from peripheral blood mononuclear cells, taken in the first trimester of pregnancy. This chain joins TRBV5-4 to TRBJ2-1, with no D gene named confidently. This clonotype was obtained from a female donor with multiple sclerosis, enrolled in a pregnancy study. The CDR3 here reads CATQRSSSYNEQFF. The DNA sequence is TGTGCCACCCAGCGCTCTAGCTCCTACAATGAGCAGTTCTTC.